This TCR beta chain derives from a study of CD8 T cells in ankylosing spondylitis. Study-wide points: Several of the motif variants were reported before in synovial fluid and blood from reactive arthritis.

TCRdb reprocessed the 5' RACE reads via MiXCR and lists one record per CDR3 protein. This table has 300,000 to 400,000 distinct CDR3 sequences, roughly 14% appearing once. On this clonotype: As yet, its antigen is unknown.

Germline V gene data show CDR1 as MGHDK and CDR2 as SYGVNS. After removal of 3 bases from V and 8 bases from J, the junction contained 9 bases not matched to a gene. CDR3 length: 14 amino acids. The chain employs TRBV25-1 and TRBJ1-2; 7 bases map to TRBD1. The sequenced material came from blood, either unsorted or a sorted T cell fraction (not recorded which). This receptor was obtained from a male donor with ankylosing spondylitis or in good health (not recorded which). CDR3 region: CASSDPRGSRGYTF. The CDR3, as DNA: TGTGCCAGCAGTGACCCCAGGGGGTCTAGGGGCTACACCTTC.